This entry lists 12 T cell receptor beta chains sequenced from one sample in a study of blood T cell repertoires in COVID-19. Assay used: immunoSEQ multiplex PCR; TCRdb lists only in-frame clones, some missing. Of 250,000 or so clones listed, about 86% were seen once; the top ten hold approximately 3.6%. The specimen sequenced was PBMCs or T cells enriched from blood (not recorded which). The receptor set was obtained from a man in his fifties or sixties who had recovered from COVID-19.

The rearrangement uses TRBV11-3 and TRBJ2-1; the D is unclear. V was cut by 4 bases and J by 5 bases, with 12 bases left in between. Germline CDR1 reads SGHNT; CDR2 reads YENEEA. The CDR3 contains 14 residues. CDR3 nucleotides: TGTGCCAGCAGCTCCGTAGCCGGTAACAATGAGCAGTTCTTC. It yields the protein CASSSVAGNNEQFF.

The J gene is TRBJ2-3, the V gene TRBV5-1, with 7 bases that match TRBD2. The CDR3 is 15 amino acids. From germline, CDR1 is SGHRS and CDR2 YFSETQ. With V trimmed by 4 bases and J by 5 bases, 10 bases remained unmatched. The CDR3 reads CASSLRGVGGDTQYF. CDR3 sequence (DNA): TGCGCCAGCAGCCTACGGGGGGTTGGTGGAGATACGCAGTATTTT.

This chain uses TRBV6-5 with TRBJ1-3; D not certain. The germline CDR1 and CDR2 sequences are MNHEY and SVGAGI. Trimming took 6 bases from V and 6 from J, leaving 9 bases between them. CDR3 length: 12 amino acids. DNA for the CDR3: TGTGCCAGCAGGCGTGGAGAAAACACCATATATTTT. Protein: CASRRGENTIYF.

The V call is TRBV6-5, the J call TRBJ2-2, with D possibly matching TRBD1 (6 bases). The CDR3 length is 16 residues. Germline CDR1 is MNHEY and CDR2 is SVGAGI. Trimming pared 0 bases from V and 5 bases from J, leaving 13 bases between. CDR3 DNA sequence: TGTGCCAGCAGTTACTCGGGGCCAGGGGAAACCGGGGAGCTGTTTTTT. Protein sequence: CASSYSGPGETGELFF.

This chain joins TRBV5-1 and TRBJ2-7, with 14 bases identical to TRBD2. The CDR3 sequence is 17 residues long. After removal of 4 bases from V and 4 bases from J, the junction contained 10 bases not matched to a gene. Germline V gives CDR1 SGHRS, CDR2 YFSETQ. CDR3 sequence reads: CASSPGLAGAKRYEQYF. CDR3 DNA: TGCGCCAGCAGCCCGGGACTAGCGGGGGCAAAAAGATACGAGCAGTACTTC.

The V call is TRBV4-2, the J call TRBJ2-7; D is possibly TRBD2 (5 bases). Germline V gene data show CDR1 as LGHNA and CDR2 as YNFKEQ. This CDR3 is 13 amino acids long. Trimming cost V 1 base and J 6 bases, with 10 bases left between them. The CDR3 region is CASSQVPRGEQYF. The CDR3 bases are TGTGCCAGCAGCCAAGTCCCTCGGGGCGAGCAGTACTTC.

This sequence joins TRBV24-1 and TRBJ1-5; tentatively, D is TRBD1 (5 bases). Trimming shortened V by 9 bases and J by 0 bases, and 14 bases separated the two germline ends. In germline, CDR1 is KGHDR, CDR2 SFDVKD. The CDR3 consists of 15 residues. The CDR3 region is CATWIGGFSNQPQHF. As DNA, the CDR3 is TGTGCCACCTGGATTGGGGGGTTTAGCAATCAGCCCCAGCATTTT.

Written as DNA, the CDR3 is TGCGCCAGCAGCTTGGACGGGACTAGCATCGGGGAGCTGTTTTTT. This sequence encodes CASSLDGTSIGELFF. The V call is TRBV5-1, the J call TRBJ2-2, with 9 bases aligning to TRBD2. This CDR3 has 15 amino acids. J lost 7 bases, V lost 0 bases, and 4 bases had no gene match. CDR1 and CDR2 from the germline V gene are SGHRS and YFSETQ.

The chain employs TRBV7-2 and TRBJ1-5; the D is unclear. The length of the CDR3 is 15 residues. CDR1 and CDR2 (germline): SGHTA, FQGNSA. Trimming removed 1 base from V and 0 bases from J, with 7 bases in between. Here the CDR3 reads CASSLVPDSNQPQHF. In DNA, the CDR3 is TGTGCCAGCAGCTTAGTGCCAGATAGCAATCAGCCCCAGCATTTT.

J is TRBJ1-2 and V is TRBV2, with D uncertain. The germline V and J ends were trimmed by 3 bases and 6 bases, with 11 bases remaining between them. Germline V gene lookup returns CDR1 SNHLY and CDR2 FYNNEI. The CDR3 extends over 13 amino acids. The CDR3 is CASSESPLHGYTF. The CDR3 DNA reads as TGTGCCAGCAGTGAGAGTCCGCTCCATGGCTACACCTTC.

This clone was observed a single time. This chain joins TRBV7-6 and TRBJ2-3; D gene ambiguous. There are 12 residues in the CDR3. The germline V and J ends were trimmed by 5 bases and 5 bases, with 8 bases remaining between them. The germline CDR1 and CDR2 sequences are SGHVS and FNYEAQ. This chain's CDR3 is CASSPSGDTQYF. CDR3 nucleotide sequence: TGTGCCAGCAGCCCCTCGGGAGATACGCAGTATTTT.

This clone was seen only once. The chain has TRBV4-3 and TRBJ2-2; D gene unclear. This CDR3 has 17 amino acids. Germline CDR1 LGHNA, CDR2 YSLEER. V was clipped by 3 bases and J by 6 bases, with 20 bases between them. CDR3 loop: CASSHPRCGSIAGELFF. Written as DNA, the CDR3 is TGCGCCAGCAGCCACCCTAGGTGCGGTTCTATCGCCGGGGAGCTGTTTTTT.